Listed here are 15 T cell receptor beta chains from one sample, sequenced in a study of blood T cell repertoires in COVID-19. TCRdb keeps only in-frame clones here, not all; method: immunoSEQ multiplex PCR. The sample holds some 150,000 clones; 60% to 80% are singletons and the top ten take under 3%. The material sequenced was PBMCs or T cells enriched from blood (not recorded which). These receptors were obtained from a woman between 45 and 60 years old who had recovered from COVID-19.

The gene calls are TRBV19 and TRBJ2-3, with D maybe TRBD2 (5 bases). In germline, CDR1 is LNHDA, CDR2 SQIVND (reference sequence). Trimming removed 2 bases from V and 3 bases from J, with 12 bases in between. This CDR3 has 15 amino acids. This CDR3 reads CASSISGRPTDTQYF. The CDR3 DNA sequence: TGTGCCAGTAGTATAAGCGGCCGACCGACAGATACGCAGTATTTT.

This clone came up a few times. The chain couples TRBV13 to TRBJ2-2; a possible D gene is TRBD1 (5 bases). CDR3 size: 17 residues. With 0 bases removed from V and 5 bases from J, the gap between germline ends came to 16 bases. Germline V gives CDR1 PRHDT, CDR2 FYEKMQ (reference sequence). Here the CDR3 reads CASSLGRAHRLTGELFF. DNA for the CDR3: TGTGCCAGCAGCTTAGGCCGGGCTCACAGGTTGACCGGGGAGCTGTTTTTT.

The rearrangement uses TRBV28 and TRBJ2-7, with D possibly TRBD1 on 6 matching bases. V was trimmed by 2 bases and J by 1 base, leaving 12 bases between them. The CDR3 length is 15 residues. Germline-derived CDR1 and CDR2 are MDHEN and SYDVKM. The CDR3 reads CASSLDRRPSYEQYF. The CDR3 DNA follows: TGTGCCAGCAGTTTAGACAGGCGTCCTTCCTACGAGCAGTACTTC.

CDR3 coding DNA: TGCGCCAGCAGCGGGGGACAGGGCTGGGAGACCCAGTACTTC. This gives the protein CASSGGQGWETQYF. The rearrangement joins TRBV5-1 to TRBJ2-5, with 9 bases fitting TRBD1. The V gene's germline CDR1 is SGHRS and CDR2 YFSETQ. V shed 4 bases and J 5 bases; nucleotides not matched to a gene: 6. There are 14 residues in the CDR3.

Comment on this clone: Relative to the germline gene, one junction end is altered; a read error may explain this. V and J are TRBV7-7 and TRBJ2-7; 7 bases line up with TRBD1. CDR1 and CDR2 from the germline V gene are SSHAT and FNYEAQ (reference sequence). This CDR3 spans 15 amino acids. For the CDR3, the DNA is TGTGCTAGCAGCTTAGTTCGGGACAGCCATTACGAGCAGTACTTC. Protein sequence: CASSLVRDSHYEQYF.

The rearrangement uses TRBV4-1 and TRBJ2-1; 13 positions match TRBD2. CDR3 length: 17 residues. V lost 0 bases to trimming and J lost 10 bases; unmatched junction nucleotides: 9. Germline CDR1 is MGHRA and CDR2 is YSYEKL. In nucleotides, the CDR3 is TGCGCCAGCAGCCAAGATCCGACTAGCGGGAGGCCAAGGGAGCAGTTCTTC. This translates into CASSQDPTSGRPREQFF.

The chain is built from TRBV6-5 and TRBJ1-6; D gene unclear. Germline loops: CDR1 MNHEY, CDR2 SVGAGI. The CDR3 covers 14 residues. V shed 10 bases and J shed 10 bases, with 20 bases lying between them. CDR3 protein: CATSKEEIVSPLHF. DNA of the CDR3: TGTGCCACCTCAAAGGAGGAAATAGTGTCACCCCTCCACTTT.

The rearrangement joins TRBV10-1 to TRBJ1-1; D might be TRBD1 (5 bases). The germline CDR1 and CDR2 sequences are WNHNN and SYGVQD (reference sequence). The CDR3 sequence is 14 residues long. The V gene lost 6 bases and the J gene lost 2 bases, with 13 bases spanning the gap. Here the CDR3 DNA reads TGCGCCAGCAGCCCGGGACTCTTAAACACTGAAGCTTTCTTT. This codes for CASSPGLLNTEAFF.

As to this clone: At one end, the junction sequence differs from germline, possibly due to a read error. The chain uses TRBV5-6 and TRBJ2-2, with D perhaps TRBD1 or TRBD2 (6 bases each). Germline V gene sequence: CDR1 SGHDT, CDR2 YYEEEE. CDR3 length equals 13 residues. CDR3 in DNA: TGTGCCAGCACCTTGGGGGGCTGGGGGGAGCTGTTTTTT. Amino acid sequence: CASTLGGWGELFF.

The chain combines TRBV6-5 with TRBJ1-2; 7 bases match TRBD1. V lost 7 bases to trimming and J lost 6 bases; unmatched junction nucleotides: 14. Germline assignment: CDR1 MNHEY and CDR2 SVGAGI. CDR3 length equals 15 residues. CDR3 nucleotide sequence: TGTGCCAGCATCCGAGGTAAACAGGGGAGTGATGGCTACACCTTC. Protein: CASIRGKQGSDGYTF.

This clone has just one count. This chain connects TRBV5-1 to TRBJ2-3; TRBD1 agrees at 8 bases. Germline assignment: CDR1 SGHRS and CDR2 YFSETQ. The V and J ends lost 4 bases and 6 bases, in that order; junction bases with no gene match: 16. This CDR3 has 17 amino acids. CDR3 loop: CASSPGVGTRTGDTQYF. CDR3 coding DNA: TGCGCCAGCAGCCCAGGAGTCGGGACACGGACAGGGGATACGCAGTATTTT.

The chain has TRBV11-3 and TRBJ1-4, with D possibly TRBD1 on 5 matching bases. Trimming cost V 6 bases and J 8 bases, with 16 bases left between them. This CDR3 has 14 amino acids. The germline V gene has CDR1 SGHNT and CDR2 YENEEA. CDR3 residues: CASSSGTSVEKLFF. CDR3 DNA: TGTGCCAGCAGTTCCGGGACTTCGGTCGAAAAACTGTTTTTT.

The chain carries TRBV6-5 and TRBJ2-1, with D maybe TRBD1 (5 bases). This CDR3 contains 14 residues. The V end was cut by 4 bases, the J end by 2 bases, with 9 bases between. The germline CDR1 and CDR2 sequences are MNHEY and SVGAGI. CDR3 bases: TGTGCCAGCAGTTCCCAGGGTGCCTACAATGAGCAGTTCTTC. Protein sequence: CASSSQGAYNEQFF.

This chain joins TRBV3-1 (or the pseudogene TRBV3-2) and TRBJ2-7; 7 bases are a match to TRBD2. J lost 0 bases, V lost 2 bases, and 7 bases had no gene match. Germline V gene data show CDR1 as LGHDT and CDR2 as YNNKEL (reference sequence). The CDR3 totals 16 residues. The CDR3 here is CASSQLVAGLSYEQYF. The CDR3 nucleotides are TGTGCCAGCAGCCAACTCGTAGCGGGCCTCTCCTACGAGCAGTACTTC.

The chain is built from TRBV3-1 (or the pseudogene TRBV3-2) and TRBJ1-2; 8 nucleotides line up with TRBD1. The CDR3 covers 13 residues. The germline V gene has CDR1 LGHDT and CDR2 YNNKEL (reference sequence). V was clipped by 6 bases and J by 9 bases; unmatched bases: 9. This chain's CDR3 is CASSPGQGKSYTF. CDR3 in DNA: TGTGCCAGCAGTCCCGGACAGGGAAAGAGCTACACCTTC.